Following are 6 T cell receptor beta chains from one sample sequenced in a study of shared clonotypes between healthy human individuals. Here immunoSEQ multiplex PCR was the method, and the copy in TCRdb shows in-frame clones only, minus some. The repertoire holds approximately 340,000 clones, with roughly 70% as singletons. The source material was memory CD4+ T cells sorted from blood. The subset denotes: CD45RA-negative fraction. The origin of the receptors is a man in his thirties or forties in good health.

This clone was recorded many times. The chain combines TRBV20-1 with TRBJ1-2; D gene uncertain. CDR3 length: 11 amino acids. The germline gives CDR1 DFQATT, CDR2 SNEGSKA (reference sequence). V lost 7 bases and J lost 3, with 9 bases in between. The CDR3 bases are TGCAGTGGGGGTTCAGACTATGGCTACACCTTC. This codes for CSGGSDYGYTF.

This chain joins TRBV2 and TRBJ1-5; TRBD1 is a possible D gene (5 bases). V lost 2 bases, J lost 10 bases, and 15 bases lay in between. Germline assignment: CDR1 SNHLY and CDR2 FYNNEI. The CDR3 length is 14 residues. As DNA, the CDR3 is TGTGCCAGCAGTGAAACCGGGACCTCAACCCCCCAGCATTTT. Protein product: CASSETGTSTPQHF.

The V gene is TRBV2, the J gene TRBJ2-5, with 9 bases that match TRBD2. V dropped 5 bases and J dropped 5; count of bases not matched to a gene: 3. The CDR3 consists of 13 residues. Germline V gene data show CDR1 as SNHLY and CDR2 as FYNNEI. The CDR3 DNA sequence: TGTGCCAGCAGTCTAGCGGGAAGGGAGACCCAGTACTTC. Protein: CASSLAGRETQYF.

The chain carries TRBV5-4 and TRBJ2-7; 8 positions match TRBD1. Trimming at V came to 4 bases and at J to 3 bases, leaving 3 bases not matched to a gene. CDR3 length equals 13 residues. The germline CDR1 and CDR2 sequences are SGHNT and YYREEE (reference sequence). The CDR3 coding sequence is TGTGCCAGCAGCGTCACAGGGGGCTACGAGCAGTACTTC. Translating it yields CASSVTGGYEQYF.

The CDR3 region has the DNA TGTGCCAGTAGCAGCGGACAGGGAAACTTTGATGGCTACACCTTC. Translation: CASSSGQGNFDGYTF. V and J are TRBV19 and TRBJ1-2; TRBD1 agrees at 8 bases. CDR3 length: 15 amino acids. Trimming cost V 6 bases and J 6 bases; bases outside gene matches: 12. The V gene's germline CDR1 is LNHDA and CDR2 SQIVND (reference sequence). The whole variable domain, remainder taken from reference TRBV19 and TRBJ1-2, is DGGITQSPKYLFRKEGQNVTLSCEQNLNHDAMYWYRQDPGQGLRLIYYSQIVNDFQKGDIAEGYSVSREKKESFPLTVTSAQKNPTAFYLCASSSGQGNFDGYTFGSGTRLTVV.

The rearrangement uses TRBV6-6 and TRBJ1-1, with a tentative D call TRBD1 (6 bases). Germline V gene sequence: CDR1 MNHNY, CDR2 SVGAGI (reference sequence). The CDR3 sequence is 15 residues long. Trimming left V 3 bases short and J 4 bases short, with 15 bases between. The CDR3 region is CASSYSGEASTEAFF. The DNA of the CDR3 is TGTGCCAGCAGTTATTCAGGGGAGGCTAGCACTGAAGCTTTCTTT.